This is a list of T cell receptor beta chains from one sample in a study of shared clonotypes between healthy human individuals. Sequenced by immunoSEQ multiplex PCR; TCRdb stores in-frame clones only, minus some. The sample carries millions of clones, 85% to 95% recorded once. Sequenced input: naive CD4+ T cells sorted from blood. The receptors were gathered from a young man in good health. The CDR3 runs from the conserved cysteine through the conserved F or W. A D gene is named only where the DNA matches it firmly. Some rows mark clone size as missing; the rest say once, few, many or name a class of expanded clone.

clone_size: NA; j_call: TRBJ2-3; v_call: TRBV15; d_call: TRBD2; cdr3_aa: CATSRSSGNTDTQYF; cdr3_nt: TGTGCCACCAGCAGGTCTAGCGGGAACACAGATACGCAGTATTTT
clone_size: NA; j_call: TRBJ2-5; v_call: TRBV2; d_call: TRBD2; cdr3_aa: CASSESFFRSSGGETQYF; cdr3_nt: TGTGCCAGCAGTGAGTCCTTTTTCCGCTCTAGCGGGGGAGAGACCCAGTACTTC
clone_size: few; j_call: TRBJ1-6; v_call: TRBV12-5; d_call: NA; cdr3_aa: CASGYFEWGSAYNSPLHF; cdr3_nt: TGTGCTAGTGGCTATTTCGAATGGGGTTCGGCGTATAATTCACCCCTCCACTTT
clone_size: NA; j_call: TRBJ2-7; v_call: TRBV4-1; d_call: TRBD2; cdr3_aa: CASSQATSGGLEQYF; cdr3_nt: TGCGCCAGCAGCCAAGCCACTAGCGGGGGGCTCGAGCAGTACTTC
clone_size: NA; j_call: TRBJ2-1; v_call: TRBV2; d_call: TRBD2; cdr3_aa: CASSTRLAGEEQFF; cdr3_nt: TGTGCCAGCAGTACTAGACTAGCGGGAGAAGAGCAGTTCTTC
clone_size: NA; j_call: TRBJ2-1; v_call: TRBV18; d_call: TRBD2; cdr3_aa: CASSPRGLVDEQFF; cdr3_nt: TGTGCCAGCTCACCACGAGGACTAGTCGATGAGCAGTTCTTC
clone_size: NA; j_call: TRBJ2-6; v_call: TRBV6-5; d_call: NA; cdr3_aa: CASSYSGYSGANVLTF; cdr3_nt: TGTGCCAGCAGTTACTCTGGCTACTCTGGGGCCAACGTCCTGACTTTC
clone_size: once; j_call: TRBJ2-7; v_call: TRBV18; d_call: NA; cdr3_aa: CASSADWGMYEQYF; cdr3_nt: TGTGCCAGCTCCGCCGATTGGGGGATGTACGAGCAGTACTTC
clone_size: NA; j_call: TRBJ2-7; v_call: TRBV10-3; d_call: TRBD1; cdr3_aa: CAISPTGPPYEQYF; cdr3_nt: TGTGCCATCAGCCCGACAGGGCCCCCCTACGAGCAGTACTTC
clone_size: once; j_call: TRBJ2-7; v_call: TRBV18; d_call: TRBD2; cdr3_aa: CASSPGTTPYEQYF; cdr3_nt: TGTGCCAGCTCACCAGGGACTACCCCCTACGAGCAGTACTTC
clone_size: NA; j_call: TRBJ1-3; v_call: TRBV5-4; d_call: TRBD1; cdr3_aa: CASSGQGQGNTIYF; cdr3_nt: TGTGCCAGCAGCGGCCAGGGACAGGGAAACACCATATATTTT
clone_size: NA; j_call: TRBJ1-5; v_call: TRBV27; d_call: NA; cdr3_aa: CASSLEGQAIQPQHF; cdr3_nt: TGTGCCAGCAGTTTAGAAGGTCAGGCCATCCAGCCCCAGCATTTT
clone_size: NA; j_call: TRBJ2-7; v_call: TRBV9; d_call: TRBD2; cdr3_aa: CASSVTWASGVYEQYF; cdr3_nt: TGTGCCAGCAGCGTAACATGGGCTAGCGGGGTCTACGAGCAGTACTTC
clone_size: NA; j_call: TRBJ2-3; v_call: TRBV5-1; d_call: TRBD1; cdr3_aa: CASSWGTGEGDTQYF; cdr3_nt: TGCGCCAGCAGCTGGGGGACAGGGGAGGGCGATACGCAGTATTTT
clone_size: NA; j_call: TRBJ2-3; v_call: TRBV7-2; d_call: NA; cdr3_aa: CASSPRTTDTQYF; cdr3_nt: TGTGCCAGCAGCCCACGGACTACGGATACGCAGTATTTT
clone_size: NA; j_call: TRBJ2-7; v_call: TRBV6-5; d_call: NA; cdr3_aa: CASSYSPGVGYEQYF; cdr3_nt: TGTGCCAGCAGTTACTCCCCAGGGGTTGGCTACGAGCAGTACTTC
clone_size: NA; j_call: TRBJ1-2; v_call: TRBV23-1; d_call: NA; cdr3_aa: CASTPQGNYGYTF; cdr3_nt: TGCGCCAGCACCCCACAGGGTAACTATGGCTACACCTTC
clone_size: NA; j_call: TRBJ1-4; v_call: TRBV11-2; d_call: NA; cdr3_aa: CASSLDLGQTGKLFF; cdr3_nt: TGTGCCAGCAGCTTAGATCTCGGACAGACGGGAAAACTGTTTTTT
clone_size: NA; j_call: TRBJ2-7; v_call: TRBV5-1; d_call: NA; cdr3_aa: CASSKQGYEQYF; cdr3_nt: TGCGCCAGCAGCAAACAGGGCTACGAGCAGTACTTC
clone_size: once; j_call: TRBJ1-2; v_call: TRBV7-2; d_call: NA; cdr3_aa: CASSLAGGSSYGYTF; cdr3_nt: TGTGCCAGCAGCTTAGCGGGGGGCTCCAGCTATGGCTACACCTTC
clone_size: NA; j_call: TRBJ2-5; v_call: TRBV5-1; d_call: TRBD1; cdr3_aa: CASRSSGQGKETQYF; cdr3_nt: TGCGCCAGCCGAAGCTCGGGACAGGGAAAAGAGACCCAGTACTTC
clone_size: NA; j_call: TRBJ2-7; v_call: TRBV30; d_call: NA; cdr3_aa: CAWNLVSYEQYF; cdr3_nt: TGTGCCTGGAACCTTGTCTCCTACGAGCAGTACTTC
clone_size: NA; j_call: TRBJ2-1; v_call: TRBV5-4; d_call: TRBD2; cdr3_aa: CASRSGNYNEQFF; cdr3_nt: TGTGCCAGCCGCAGCGGGAACTACAATGAGCAGTTCTTC
clone_size: NA; j_call: TRBJ1-1; v_call: TRBV5-1; d_call: NA; cdr3_aa: CASSLGGVGGEAFF; cdr3_nt: TGCGCCAGCAGCTTGGGAGGGGTTGGAGGGGAAGCTTTCTTT
clone_size: few; j_call: TRBJ1-1; v_call: TRBV29-1; d_call: NA; cdr3_aa: CSVQGMNTEAFF; cdr3_nt: TGCAGCGTCCAGGGGATGAACACTGAAGCTTTCTTT
clone_size: NA; j_call: TRBJ2-3; v_call: TRBV12-2; d_call: NA; cdr3_aa: CASRPRTPTDTQYF; cdr3_nt: TGTGCAAGTCGCCCACGGACACCCACAGATACGCAGTATTTT
clone_size: once; j_call: TRBJ2-3; v_call: TRBV18; d_call: TRBD2; cdr3_aa: CASSLAGDRLSTDTQYF; cdr3_nt: TGTGCCAGCTCACTAGCGGGGGATCGGTTAAGCACAGATACGCAGTATTTT
clone_size: NA; j_call: TRBJ2-2; v_call: TRBV5-6; d_call: NA; cdr3_aa: CASSFWGGTGELFF; cdr3_nt: TGTGCCAGCAGCTTTTGGGGAGGCACCGGGGAGCTGTTTTTT
clone_size: NA; j_call: TRBJ1-4; v_call: TRBV7-8; d_call: NA; cdr3_aa: CASSPVGLNEKLFF; cdr3_nt: TGTGCCAGCAGCCCCGTAGGCCTAAATGAAAAACTGTTTTTT
clone_size: NA; j_call: TRBJ2-3; v_call: TRBV7-7; d_call: TRBD2; cdr3_aa: CASSRAAGATDTQYF; cdr3_nt: TGTGCTAGCAGCCGGGCGGCGGGAGCCACAGATACGCAGTATTTT
clone_size: once; j_call: TRBJ2-7; v_call: TRBV28; d_call: TRBD2; cdr3_aa: CASRDSGVNSYEQYF; cdr3_nt: TGTGCCAGCAGGGATAGCGGGGTGAACTCCTACGAGCAGTACTTC
clone_size: few; j_call: TRBJ1-1; v_call: TRBV10-3; d_call: NA; cdr3_aa: CAISEYRGTEAFF; cdr3_nt: TGTGCCATCAGTGAATACCGGGGAACTGAAGCTTTCTTT